Presented here are 20 T cell receptor beta chains from one specimen sequenced in a study of OX40 agonist ivuxolimab in advanced cancers. The library was produced with the immunoSEQ multiplex PCR assay. The table comes from immuneACCESS by way of TCRdb, which keeps in-frame sequences with V and J called. Part of the clones is missing from these tables; in studies checked, under half for an unresolved V gene and the rest for unknown reasons. The sample table lists roughly 70,000 clones, 70% to 90% of them with a count of one. The ten largest clonotypes hold under 3% of the sample. Specimen: CD4+ or CD8+ T cells sorted from blood, collected in a trial of the OX40 agonist ivuxolimab. All receptors derive from an adult with an advanced solid tumor such as melanoma, head and neck, liver or kidney cancer.

The chain combines TRBV10-3 with TRBJ2-5; the D gene could be TRBD1 or TRBD2 (5 bases each). V dropped 6 bases and J dropped 5 bases, with 13 bases sitting between them. The CDR3 has 13 residues. CDR1 is ENHRY, CDR2 SYGVKD, per germline. This CDR3 reads CAIRREYRETQYF. As DNA, the CDR3 is TGTGCCATCAGGAGGGAATACAGGGAGACCCAGTACTTC.

This chain connects TRBV4-1 to TRBJ1-2; no clear D. The CDR3 length is 15 residues. The V end lost 0 bases, the J end lost 4 bases, and 12 bases lay between the germline ends. Germline CDR1 MGHRA, CDR2 YSYEKL. DNA for the CDR3: TGCGCCAGCAGCCAAGATGGAACCGTGGGCTATGGCTACACCTTC. Translated, it gives CASSQDGTVGYGYTF.

This clone was observed a few times. V usage is TRBV5-1 and J usage is TRBJ1-4; a weak D match, TRBD1 (5 bases). Germline V gene data show CDR1 as SGHRS and CDR2 as YFSETQ. This CDR3 region has 17 residues. Trimming pared 3 bases from V and 0 bases from J, leaving 15 bases between. The CDR3 DNA reads as TGCGCCAGCAGCTCCCTTGGGGGAACCGCAACTAATGAAAAACTGTTTTTT. Residues: CASSSLGGTATNEKLFF.

The chain combines TRBV7-6 with TRBJ1-4; D is unresolved. CDR1 and CDR2 from the germline V gene are SGHVS and FNYEAQ. V was cut by 5 bases and J by 3 bases, with 16 bases left in between. This CDR3 has 16 amino acids. CDR3 amino acids: CASSPSYTGANEKLFF. The CDR3 DNA is TGTGCCAGCAGCCCCTCGTATACGGGAGCTAATGAAAAACTGTTTTTT.

This chain connects TRBV7-9 to TRBJ1-4; D possibly corresponds to TRBD1 (5 bases). The V end was cut by 5 bases, the J end by 4 bases, with 17 bases between. This CDR3 contains 16 residues. Germline V gives CDR1 SEHNR, CDR2 FQNEAQ (reference sequence). In nucleotides, the CDR3 is TGTGCCAGCAGCCCCCTGAGGGACCCGGGTAATGAAAAACTGTTTTTT. Translating gives CASSPLRDPGNEKLFF. Full variable domain (missing parts from reference TRBV7-9 and TRBJ1-4): DTGVSQNPRHKITKRGQNVTFRCDPISEHNRLYWYRQTLGQGPEFLTYFQNEAQLEKSRLLSDRFSAERPKGSFSTLEIQRTEQGDSAMYLCASSPLRDPGNEKLFFGSGTQLSVL.

The J gene is TRBJ2-3, the V gene TRBV5-1; 13 positions match TRBD2. In germline, CDR1 is SGHRS, CDR2 YFSETQ. This CDR3 contains 16 residues. J lost 2 bases, V lost 5 bases, and 5 bases had no gene match. The CDR3 sequence is CASSRTSGGNTDTQYF. The CDR3 coding sequence is TGCGCCAGCAGTCGGACTAGCGGGGGTAACACAGATACGCAGTATTTT. The full variable domain, with the rest looked up from reference TRBV5-1 and TRBJ2-3, is KAGVTQTPRYLIKTRGQQVTLSCSPISGHRSVSWYQQTPGQGLQFLFEYFSETQRNKGNFPGRFSGRQFSNSRSEMNVSTLELGDSALYLCASSRTSGGNTDTQYFGPGTRLTVL.

This chain uses TRBV4-3 with TRBJ2-5; D call uncertain. V lost 0 bases to trimming and J lost 1 base, with 3 bases between them. Per the germline V gene, CDR1 is LGHNA and CDR2 is YSLEER. The CDR3 has 13 residues. CDR3 bases: TGCGCCAGCAGCCAAGATATCCAAGAGACCCAGTACTTC. Amino acid sequence: CASSQDIQETQYF.

This clone was counted a single time. CDR3 sequence: CASSPDRENTEAFF. The CDR3 coding sequence is TGTGCCAGCTCACCGGACAGGGAGAACACTGAAGCTTTCTTT. The V and J genes are TRBV18 and TRBJ1-1; 8 nucleotides agree with TRBD1. The CDR3 length is 14 residues. CDR1 is KGHSH and CDR2 is LQKENI in the germline V gene. The junction had 1 base not matched to a gene; V was cut back by 3 bases and J by 1 base.

V usage is TRBV5-5 and J usage is TRBJ2-7; D possibly uses TRBD1 or TRBD2 (7 bases each). Germline V CDR1 and CDR2: SGHKS, YYEKEE (reference sequence). The CDR3 extends over 18 amino acids. The V and J ends lost 1 base and 5 bases respectively, with 25 bases between them. CDR3 in DNA: TGTGCCAGCAGCTTGTACACCCTAGGGGGCGGGAGAAAGGACGAGCAGTACTTC. Encoded protein: CASSLYTLGGGRKDEQYF. The full variable domain, with the rest looked up from reference TRBV5-5 and TRBJ2-7, is DAGVTQSPTHLIKTRGQQVTLRCSPISGHKSVSWYQQVLGQGPQFIFQYYEKEERGRGNFPDRFSARQFPNYSSELNVNALLLGDSALYLCASSLYTLGGGRKDEQYFGPGTRLTVT.

Concerning this clone itself: Other DNA sequences in the sample encode the same CDR3. The chain recombines TRBV29-1 with TRBJ2-1; TRBD2 matches 11 bases. Germline assignment: CDR1 SQVTM and CDR2 ANQGSEA. This CDR3 contains 15 residues. The CDR3 protein is CSVPLRLAGNNEQFF. The CDR3 region has the DNA TGCAGTGTTCCCTTAAGACTAGCGGGAAACAATGAGCAGTTCTTC.

V and J are TRBV6-6 and TRBJ1-2; possibly TRBD1 for D (5 bases). Germline V gene sequence: CDR1 MNHNY, CDR2 SVGAGI (reference sequence). The CDR3 is 16 amino acids. The V end lost 6 bases, the J end lost 4 bases, and 21 bases lay between the germline ends. The CDR3 nucleotides are TGTGCCAGCAGCAACCCCATGGGGGTCTGGCCCTATGGCTACACCTTC. Translation: CASSNPMGVWPYGYTF.

J is TRBJ1-2 and V is TRBV29-1; D is perhaps TRBD1 (5 bases). Germline assignment: CDR1 SQVTM and CDR2 ANQGSEA. The CDR3 consists of 10 residues. V dropped 5 bases and J dropped 9 bases, with 10 bases sitting between them. The CDR3 DNA is TGCAGCGTTCGACAGCACAGCTACACCTTC. It translates to CSVRQHSYTF.

J is TRBJ1-1 and V is TRBV2; D is unresolved. Trimming left V 7 bases short and J 8 bases short, with 11 bases between. The CDR3 has 11 residues. In germline, CDR1 is SNHLY, CDR2 FYNNEI. The CDR3 DNA is TGTGCCAGCATCGGGTCTACCGAAGCTTTCTTT. Translated, it gives CASIGSTEAFF. The complete variable domain, with remaining parts taken from reference TRBV2 and TRBJ1-1, reads EPEVTQTPSHQVTQMGQEVILRCVPISNHLYFYWYRQILGQKVEFLVSFYNNEISEKSEIFDDQFSVERPDGSNFTLKIRSTKLEDSAMYFCASIGSTEAFFGQGTRLTVV.

V and J are TRBV2 and TRBJ2-1; TRBD1 matches at 9 bases. J was trimmed by 3 bases and V by 5 bases; bases with no gene match: 2. Germline CDR1 SNHLY, CDR2 FYNNEI. The CDR3 has 14 amino acids. The CDR3 is CASSRDRDYNEQFF. CDR3 DNA sequence: TGTGCCAGCAGTCGGGACAGGGACTACAATGAGCAGTTCTTC.

The CDR3, as DNA: TGCGCCAGCAGCCAACAACCGGGACAGACCTACGAGCAGTACTTC. This codes for CASSQQPGQTYEQYF. The rearrangement joins TRBV4-1 to TRBJ2-7, with TRBD1 matching over 7 bases. The length of the CDR3 is 15 residues. V lost 2 bases, J lost 2 bases, and 6 bases stayed unmatched. The germline CDR1 and CDR2 sequences are MGHRA and YSYEKL.

The J gene is TRBJ2-7, the V gene TRBV29-1, with TRBD2 matching 7 bases. Losses at the gene ends were 6 bases for V and 1 base for J; bases not matched to a gene: 3. Looked up from germline, CDR1 is SQVTM and CDR2 is ANQGSEA. This CDR3 comprises 12 residues. For the CDR3, the DNA is TGCAGCGTGGTCGGGGGGTCCTACGAGCAGTACTTC. Protein product: CSVVGGSYEQYF.

The chain has TRBV28 and TRBJ1-2; 12 positions match TRBD1. This CDR3 has 14 residues. The germline V gene has CDR1 MDHEN and CDR2 SYDVKM. V dropped 7 bases and J dropped 8; count of bases not matched to a gene: 8. The CDR3 here is CASTWGQGADGYTF. CDR3 bases: TGTGCCAGCACCTGGGGACAGGGGGCGGACGGCTACACCTTC.

The chain employs TRBV5-4 and TRBJ2-7; D may match TRBD1 or TRBD2 (5 bases each). The length of the CDR3 is 13 residues. V shed 4 bases and J shed 3 bases, with 11 bases lying between them. Germline V gives CDR1 SGHNT, CDR2 YYREEE (reference sequence). The CDR3 DNA sequence: TGTGCCAGCAGCCCGGGACCAAACTACGAGCAGTACTTC. Translation: CASSPGPNYEQYF.

This clone came up many times. The chain is built from TRBV5-1 and TRBJ2-5, with 12 bases that match TRBD2. The CDR3 sequence is 15 residues long. CDR1 is SGHRS and CDR2 is YFSETQ in the germline V gene. The junction had 7 bases not matched to a gene; V was cut back by 5 bases and J by 5 bases. CDR3 coding DNA: TGCGCCAGCAGTGGTCTAGCGGGAGGGGGTGAGACCCAGTACTTC. The encoded protein is CASSGLAGGGETQYF.

The chain has TRBV5-5 and TRBJ1-1; the D is unclear. Germline V gene sequence: CDR1 SGHKS, CDR2 YYEKEE (reference sequence). This CDR3 has 13 residues. Trimming took off 4 bases at V and 1 base at J, with 8 bases between the two ends. The CDR3 protein is CASSLYANTEAFF. DNA of the CDR3: TGTGCCAGCAGCCTTTATGCGAACACTGAAGCTTTCTTT.